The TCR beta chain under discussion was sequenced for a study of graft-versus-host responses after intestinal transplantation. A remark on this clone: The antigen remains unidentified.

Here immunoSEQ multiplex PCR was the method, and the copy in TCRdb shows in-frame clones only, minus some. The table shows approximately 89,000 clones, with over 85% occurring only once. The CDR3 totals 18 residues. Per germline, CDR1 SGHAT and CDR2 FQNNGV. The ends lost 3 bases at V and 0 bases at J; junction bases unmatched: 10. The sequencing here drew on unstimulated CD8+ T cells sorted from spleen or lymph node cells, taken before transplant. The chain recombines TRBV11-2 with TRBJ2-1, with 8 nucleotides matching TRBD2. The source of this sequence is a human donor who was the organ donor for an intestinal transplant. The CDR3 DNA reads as TGTGCCAGCAGCTTCGGGCTAGCGGGCTCGAGCTCCTACAATGAGCAGTTCTTC. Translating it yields CASSFGLAGSSSYNEQFF.